This T cell receptor beta chain was retrieved from a study of blood T cell repertoires in COVID-19. This table comes from immunoSEQ multiplex PCR, and its TCRdb copy is limited to in-frame clones, with some not included. This table has 440,000 or so clones, approximately 91% appearing once. This clone was seen just once. The CDR3 sequence is 12 residues long. CDR1 LGHDT and CDR2 YNNKEL come from the germline V gene (reference sequence). V lost 5 bases, J lost 9 bases, and 13 bases lay in between. V usage is TRBV3-1 (or the pseudogene TRBV3-2) and J usage is TRBJ1-1; a possible D gene is TRBD1 (6 bases). The sequencing sample was made of peripheral blood. The TCR comes from a woman aged 40 to 50 with COVID-19, enrolled during active disease. CDR3 amino acids: CASSDIGQQAFF. CDR3 nucleotides: TGTGCCAGCAGCGATATCGGACAGCAAGCTTTCTTT.